The 24 T cell receptor beta chains presented below share a single source sample, sequenced in a study of blood T cell repertoires in COVID-19. TCRdb's copy holds only in-frame clones and misses some; the assay was immunoSEQ multiplex PCR. Seen here are roughly 62,000 clones, roughly 80% observed once, and the top ten hold roughly 22%. The sequenced material came from peripheral blood. Receptor source: a woman aged 80 or older with active or convalescent COVID-19.

The chain couples TRBV29-1 to TRBJ1-1; a weak D match, TRBD1 (6 bases). Germline loops: CDR1 SQVTM, CDR2 ANQGSEA. V was shortened by 3 bases and J by 5 bases, with 13 bases between the two germline ends. This CDR3 is 13 amino acids long. Here the CDR3 DNA reads TGCAGCGTTGACAGGGGCGGCGGTACTGAAGCTTTCTTT. Residues: CSVDRGGGTEAFF.

This chain connects TRBV7-9 to TRBJ2-1; possibly TRBD1 for D (6 bases). Germline loops: CDR1 SEHNR, CDR2 FQNEAQ (reference sequence). V lost 5 bases, J lost 0 bases, and 11 bases lay in between. CDR3 length: 15 amino acids. CDR3: CASSLTGPSYNEQFF. The CDR3 coding sequence is TGTGCCAGCAGCCTAACAGGGCCCTCCTACAATGAGCAGTTCTTC.

This chain links TRBV13 with TRBJ2-1; tentative D call: TRBD2 (7 bases). Germline values: CDR1 PRHDT, CDR2 FYEKMQ (reference sequence). This CDR3 is 19 amino acids long. V shed 1 base and J shed 1 base, with 20 bases lying between them. The CDR3 coding sequence is TGTGCCAGCAGCTTAGACCTGCCCCGGGGGGCGGGGTCCTACAATGAGCAGTTCTTC. It specifies CASSLDLPRGAGSYNEQFF.

V usage is TRBV15 and J usage is TRBJ1-2; D may be TRBD1 (5 bases). The V end lost 5 bases, the J end lost 8 bases, and 12 bases lay between the germline ends. CDR1 is LNHNV, CDR2 YYDKDF, per germline (reference sequence). The CDR3 covers 12 residues. The CDR3: CATSRGVLGYTF. Here the CDR3 DNA reads TGTGCCACCAGCCGGGGGGTTTTAGGCTACACCTTC. Full variable domain (rest looked up from reference TRBV15 and TRBJ1-2): DAMVIQNPRYQVTQFGKPVTLSCSQTLNHNVMYWYQQKSSQAPKLLFHYYDKDFNNEADTPDNFQSRRPNTSFCFLDIRSPGLGDTAMYLCATSRGVLGYTFGSGTRLTVV.

The chain employs TRBV7-9 and TRBJ2-1, with a weak D call TRBD1 (6 bases). V gave up 4 bases and J gave up 0 bases, with 13 bases separating them. This CDR3 contains 16 residues. Germline V gene data show CDR1 as SEHNR and CDR2 as FQNEAQ (reference sequence). The DNA for the CDR3 is TGTGCCAGCAGCTCCATTCAGGGGACCTCCTACAATGAGCAGTTCTTC. It translates to CASSSIQGTSYNEQFF.

CDR3: CASSRQGLAPLHF. CDR3 bases: TGTGCCAGTAGCAGACAGGGCTTAGCACCCCTCCACTTT. This chain links TRBV19 with TRBJ1-6; 7 bases agree with TRBD1. The CDR3 length is 13 residues. V lost 6 bases, J lost 11 bases, and 7 bases stayed unmatched. Looked up from germline, CDR1 is LNHDA and CDR2 is SQIVND (reference sequence).

This chain connects TRBV7-3 to TRBJ2-3, with TRBD1 matching over 10 bases. The CDR3 consists of 15 residues. Per germline, CDR1 SGHTA and CDR2 FQGTGA. Trimming took 5 bases from V and 3 from J; bases not matched to a gene: 5. The CDR3: CASSPDRGMTDTQYF. Here the CDR3 DNA reads TGTGCCAGCAGCCCGGACAGGGGGATGACAGATACGCAGTATTTT. The full variable domain, in which reference TRBV7-3 and TRBJ2-3 provide the parts outside the CDR3, is GAGVSQTPSNKVTEKGKYVELRCDPISGHTALYWYRQSLGQGPEFLIYFQGTGAADDSGLPNDRFFAVRPEGSVSTLKIQRTERGDSAVYLCASSPDRGMTDTQYFGPGTRLTVL.

This chain joins TRBV20-1 and TRBJ1-5, with a tentative D call TRBD1 (5 bases). The CDR3 is 14 amino acids. The germline V gene has CDR1 DFQATT and CDR2 SNEGSKA (reference sequence). The V end lost 3 bases, the J end lost 4 bases, and 13 bases lay between the germline ends. CDR3 sequence: CSASLGGANQPQHF. In DNA form, the CDR3 reads TGCAGTGCTAGTTTGGGAGGGGCTAATCAGCCCCAGCATTTT.

The count of this clone is one. The V call is TRBV6-6, the J call TRBJ2-7; no clear D gene. The ends were cut back, 0 bases at V and 2 bases at J, with 8 bases in the middle. This CDR3 is 14 amino acids long. Germline V CDR1 and CDR2: MNHNY, SVGAGI (reference sequence). The CDR3 nucleotides are TGTGCCAGCAGTTACTCGTCACAGACCTACGAGCAGTACTTC. The encoded protein is CASSYSSQTYEQYF.

J is TRBJ2-5 and V is TRBV25-1; the D gene is possibly TRBD2 (5 bases). The CDR3 totals 13 residues. Per germline, CDR1 MGHDK and CDR2 SYGVNS. Trimming removed 2 bases from V and 5 bases from J, with 9 bases in between. CDR3 in DNA: TGTGCCAGCAGTGAAGCGGGCTGGGAGACCCAGTACTTC. As protein: CASSEAGWETQYF.

The J gene is TRBJ1-5, the V gene TRBV2; TRBD1 agrees at 9 bases. V was clipped by 6 bases and J by 5 bases; unmatched bases: 2. Germline assignment: CDR1 SNHLY and CDR2 FYNNEI. This CDR3 comprises 13 residues. The CDR3 spells CASRGQGYQPQHF. CDR3 bases: TGTGCCAGCAGGGGACAGGGCTATCAGCCCCAGCATTTT.

The chain joins TRBV7-9 to TRBJ1-1, with D hard to call. This CDR3 has 11 amino acids. Germline assignment: CDR1 SEHNR and CDR2 FQNEAQ (reference sequence). V lost 5 bases to trimming and J lost 10 bases, with 11 bases between them. The CDR3 loop reads CASSTARGAFF. CDR3 in DNA: TGTGCCAGCAGCACTGCGCGGGGAGCTTTCTTT.

The chain employs TRBV6-1 and TRBJ1-5; possible D gene TRBD1, 5 bases. The CDR3 loop spans 15 amino acids. V gave up 0 bases and J gave up 7 bases, with 13 bases separating them. Germline loops: CDR1 MNHNS, CDR2 SASEGT. For the CDR3, the DNA is TGTGCCAGCAGTGAAGCTGCCGGGGGAGAACAGCCCCAGCATTTT. Translating it yields CASSEAAGGEQPQHF.

This clone was seen a single time. This chain connects TRBV7-9 to TRBJ1-2, with D possibly being TRBD1 (6 bases). CDR1 is SEHNR and CDR2 is FQNEAQ in the germline V gene (reference sequence). Between the trimmed V and J ends, which lost 0 bases and 5 bases, there was a span of 13 bases. The CDR3 covers 15 residues. The CDR3 nucleotides are TGTGCCAGCAGCTTAGCGGAAACAGGGTGGTATGGCTACACCTTC. Its translation is CASSLAETGWYGYTF. Variable domain in full (rest from reference TRBV7-9 and TRBJ1-2): DTGVSQNPRHKITKRGQNVTFRCDPISEHNRLYWYRQTLGQGPEFLTYFQNEAQLEKSRLLSDRFSAERPKGSFSTLEIQRTEQGDSAMYLCASSLAETGWYGYTFGSGTRLTVV.

The V and J genes are TRBV20-1 and TRBJ1-3, with D perhaps matching TRBD1 (5 bases). Trimming stripped 3 bases from V and 2 bases from J, with 14 bases between. This CDR3 region has 15 residues. Germline CDR1 DFQATT, CDR2 SNEGSKA (reference sequence). The CDR3, as DNA: TGCAGTGCTAGTCGTCGGGGGGGAGCTGGAAACACCATATATTTT. Translation: CSASRRGGAGNTIYF.

This chain joins TRBV6-1 and TRBJ1-2, with 10 bases aligning to TRBD1. This CDR3 region has 15 residues. Germline CDR1 MNHNS, CDR2 SASEGT. Trimming cost V 1 base and J 5 bases; bases outside gene matches: 4. For the CDR3, the DNA is TGTGCCAGCAGTGAAGGACAGGGGGCTAGTTATGGCTACACCTTC. It translates to CASSEGQGASYGYTF.

J is TRBJ1-4 and V is TRBV19, with 8 bases aligning to TRBD1. The J segment lost 3 bases and the V segment lost 3 bases, leaving 3 bases of the junction unmatched. CDR1 is LNHDA and CDR2 is SQIVND in the germline V gene (reference sequence). This CDR3 is 15 amino acids long. CDR3: CASSMTGVSNEKLFF. CDR3 nucleotides: TGTGCCAGTAGTATGACAGGGGTTTCTAATGAAAAACTGTTTTTT.

The rearrangement links TRBV5-1 to TRBJ1-1; 7 nucleotides agree with TRBD1. The CDR3 contains 18 residues. CDR1 and CDR2 from the germline V gene are SGHRS and YFSETQ. V shed 0 bases and J 2 bases; nucleotides not matched to a gene: 13. This chain's CDR3 is CASSLGPILTGLNTEAFF. The CDR3, as DNA: TGCGCCAGCAGCTTGGGACCAATTCTGACAGGGTTAAACACTGAAGCTTTCTTT.

This chain links TRBV2 with TRBJ1-5; D is unresolved. The CDR3 sequence is 14 residues long. Trimming stripped 3 bases from V and 6 bases from J, with 12 bases between. Germline CDR1 SNHLY, CDR2 FYNNEI. CDR3 sequence reads: CASSDEGAGQPQHF. The CDR3 DNA reads TGTGCCAGCAGTGACGAGGGTGCGGGTCAGCCCCAGCATTTT.

This rearrangement joins TRBV7-3 to TRBJ2-2, with TRBD2 identical over 8 bases. Germline V gene data show CDR1 as SGHTA and CDR2 as FQGTGA. This CDR3 has 14 residues. The ends lost 5 bases at V and 4 bases at J; junction bases unmatched: 3. The CDR3 DNA sequence: TGTGCCAGCAGCGTAGCGGGGCGCACCGGGGAGCTGTTTTTT. This codes for CASSVAGRTGELFF.

In nucleotides, the CDR3 is TGTGCCAGCAGCGACAGGGGGACGAGGAATGCTGGCTACACCTTC. This codes for CASSDRGTRNAGYTF. V usage is TRBV6-5 and J usage is TRBJ1-2; TRBD1 matches at 9 bases. Trimming took 6 bases from V and 7 from J; bases not matched to a gene: 12. This CDR3 has 15 amino acids. Germline lookup yields CDR1 MNHEY and CDR2 SVGAGI.

This sequence joins TRBV5-1 and TRBJ1-2; tentatively, D is TRBD1 (5 bases). The CDR3 is 15 residues long. V shed 2 bases and J shed 4 bases, with 15 bases lying between them. Germline-derived CDR1 and CDR2 are SGHRS and YFSETQ. The CDR3 sequence: CASSFSQGNFYGYTF. In DNA, the CDR3 is TGCGCCAGCAGCTTTAGTCAGGGAAATTTCTATGGCTACACCTTC. Complete variable domain (other parts from reference TRBV5-1 and TRBJ1-2): KAGVTQTPRYLIKTRGQQVTLSCSPISGHRSVSWYQQTPGQGLQFLFEYFSETQRNKGNFPGRFSGRQFSNSRSEMNVSTLELGDSALYLCASSFSQGNFYGYTFGSGTRLTVV.

The chain joins TRBV27 to TRBJ1-6; the D is unclear. This CDR3 has 13 amino acids. Germline loops: CDR1 MNHEY, CDR2 SMNVEV (reference sequence). V lost 6 bases and J lost 9, with 12 bases in between. The CDR3: CASSLKEASPLHF. CDR3 nucleotide sequence: TGTGCCAGCAGCCTTAAGGAGGCTTCACCCCTCCACTTT.

This chain joins TRBV3-1 (or the pseudogene TRBV3-2) and TRBJ2-7, with D possibly matching TRBD1 (6 bases). The CDR3 length is 14 residues. CDR1 is LGHDT and CDR2 is YNNKEL in the germline V gene (reference sequence). V was shortened by 4 bases and J by 11 bases, with 21 bases between the two germline ends. CDR3 in DNA: TGTGCCAGCAGCCCCGGGACACACCACTCAGGGGAGTACTTC. It codes for CASSPGTHHSGEYF.